What follows describes a single T cell receptor (beta chain). The antigen is undetermined. Germline lookup yields CDR1 MNHEY and CDR2 SMNVEV (reference sequence). The CDR3 is 13 residues long. V was pared by 4 bases and J by 6 bases, with 1 base of the junction left unmatched. The PCR was carried out with 60 Vbeta primers and 13 Jbeta primers. Only in-frame clones appear in the TCRdb table, and some are missing; sequencing was by immunoSEQ multiplex PCR. The data show about 60,000 clones, with 77% seen just once and approximately 2.3% held by the top ten. This specimen comes from a study of cytomegalovirus exposure and HLA in healthy donors. The study's findings and limits: Most TCR sequences were uncommon, yet certain public TCRs appeared in many donors. Approximately 160 TCR beta chains were listed as cytomegalovirus-associated. In an earlier analysis, about 87% or about 30%: the productive usage of most TCR beta V segments.

The specimen sequenced was PBMCs. The TCR was taken from a female donor in good health and CMV-seronegative. This rearrangement joins TRBV27 to TRBJ1-5, with 9 bases fitting TRBD1. The CDR3 loop is CASSWTGVQPQHF. For the CDR3, the DNA is TGTGCCAGCAGTTGGACAGGGGTTCAGCCCCAGCATTTT.